A selection of T cell receptor beta chains follows, all from one sample in a study of OX40 agonist ivuxolimab in advanced cancers. Profiled with immunoSEQ multiplex PCR; TCRdb holds only in-frame clones, not every one. The table has about 31,000 clones, about 86% seen once. The sample in question was CD4+ or CD8+ T cells sorted from blood, obtained in a trial of the OX40 agonist ivuxolimab. The receptors were gathered from an adult with an advanced solid tumor such as melanoma, head and neck, liver or kidney cancer. The CDR3 runs from the conserved cysteine through the conserved F or W. A D gene is named only where the DNA matches it firmly. For some rows the clone size is stated as once, few or many, or as a class when expanded; others skip it.

v_gene	j_gene	d_gene	abundance	CDR3nt	CDR3aa
TRBV30	TRBJ2-7	.	.	TGTGCCTGGAGTGAAATCGGGTCCGTCAGTGGCCACGAGCAGTACTTC	CAWSEIGSVSGHEQYF
TRBV6-5	TRBJ1-1	.	.	TGTGCCAGCAGTTACTCCCCCAGTACTGAAGCTTTCTTT	CASSYSPSTEAFF
TRBV11-1	TRBJ2-7	TRBD1	.	TGTGCCAGCAGCTTGAGGACAGGGGACGAGCAGTACTTC	CASSLRTGDEQYF
TRBV7-3	TRBJ2-3	.	.	TGTGCCAGCAGCCCTGGGGGGGGGCCCACAGATACGCAGTATTTT	CASSPGGGPTDTQYF
TRBV5-6	TRBJ2-3	.	.	TGTGCCAGCAGCGTGGACGGTGTAACGCAGTATTTT	CASSVDGVTQYF
TRBV7-6	TRBJ2-3	.	.	TGTGCCAGCAGCTTGTACCGGCAATACAATACGCAGTATTTT	CASSLYRQYNTQYF
TRBV2	TRBJ2-5	TRBD1	.	TGTGCCAGCAGTGACCCTAGGGGGACAGGGTTGTCCGTGGAGACCCAGTACTTC	CASSDPRGTGLSVETQYF
TRBV5-6	TRBJ2-7	TRBD2	.	TGTGCCAGCAGCTTGGCGTACTCGGCGGGGGAACACGAGCAGTACTTC	CASSLAYSAGEHEQYF
TRBV7-2	TRBJ2-3	TRBD2	.	TGTGCCAGCAGCATTGGACTAGAGTCCACAGATACGCAGTATTTT	CASSIGLESTDTQYF
TRBV9	TRBJ2-7	TRBD2	.	TGTGCCAGCAGCAACCCACTAGCGGGGGGCCCTACCTACGAGCAGTACTTC	CASSNPLAGGPTYEQYF
TRBV4-1	TRBJ2-7	.	few	TGCGCCAGCAGCCAGATCCCCGCGCAGGTTAGCTCCTACGAGCAGTACTTC	CASSQIPAQVSSYEQYF
TRBV7-9	TRBJ1-6	.	.	TGTGCCAGCAGCCCGATCCCGGGCGATTCACCCCTCCACTTT	CASSPIPGDSPLHF
TRBV27	TRBJ1-3	.	.	TGTGCCAGCAGTTCAATACAGGGTTCCGGAAACACCATATATTTT	CASSSIQGSGNTIYF
TRBV9	TRBJ2-1	.	.	TGTGCCAGCAGCGTACAGGGTCCAACGGTGGGCTCCTACAATGAGCAGTTCTTC	CASSVQGPTVGSYNEQFF
TRBV19	TRBJ1-1	.	few	TGTGCCAGTGGGTTCACTGAAGCTTTCTTT	CASGFTEAFF
TRBV28	TRBJ2-7	.	.	TGTGCCAGCAGTTTCGCGGGACCCCCCGTGTACGAGCAGTACTTC	CASSFAGPPVYEQYF
TRBV7-9	TRBJ2-5	TRBD1	once	TGTGCCAGCAGCCTTCCTGACAGGGGGCGCCAAGAGACCCAGTACTTC	CASSLPDRGRQETQYF
TRBV6-5	TRBJ2-5	.	.	TGTGCCAGCAGTTACGGGACAAGCAAGACCCAGTACTTC	CASSYGTSKTQYF
TRBV10-1	TRBJ1-1	TRBD1	.	TGCGCCAGCAGGGGGACAGGGGAAACTGAAGCTTTCTTT	CASRGTGETEAFF
TRBV13	TRBJ2-1	TRBD2	.	TGTGCCAGCAACGAAGCGGGGGGGCCTCTCTACAATGAGCAGTTCTTC	CASNEAGGPLYNEQFF
TRBV2	TRBJ1-2	.	.	TGTGCCAGCAATAGGGACAACTATAACTATGGCTACACCTTC	CASNRDNYNYGYTF
TRBV5-1	TRBJ1-1	.	.	TGCGCCAGCAGCTTTAGGGGTGGCACTGAAGCTTTCTTT	CASSFRGGTEAFF
TRBV29-1	TRBJ2-2	TRBD1	.	TGCAGCGTCGACAGGGGATCGTCGGGGGAGCTGTTTTTT	CSVDRGSSGELFF
TRBV27	TRBJ2-1	.	.	TGTGCCAGCAGTTTATCCGGGAAAGGCTACAATGAGCAGTTCTTC	CASSLSGKGYNEQFF
TRBV4-1	TRBJ2-5	TRBD1	.	TGCGCCAGCAGCCTCAACTTAGACAGGGAACAAGAGACCCAGTACTTC	CASSLNLDREQETQYF
TRBV28	TRBJ1-5	.	.	TGTGCCAGCAGTTCGGCGGGGTCCAATCAGCCCCAGCATTTT	CASSSAGSNQPQHF
TRBV7-3	TRBJ2-2	.	.	TGTGCCAGCGAACAACAGAACACCGGGGAGCTGTTTTTT	CASEQQNTGELFF
TRBV7-6	TRBJ2-5	.	.	TGTGCCAGCAGCTTAGTGTTTGGGCAAGAGACCCAGTACTTC	CASSLVFGQETQYF
TRBV11-2	TRBJ2-2	.	once	TGTGCCAGTCCATACAGGAACACCGGGGAGCTGTTTTTT	CASPYRNTGELFF
TRBV13	TRBJ2-7	.	few	TGTGCCAGCAGCAGGGGGGACAGTTACGAGCAGTACTTC	CASSRGDSYEQYF
TRBV7-9	TRBJ2-7	.	.	TGTGCCAGCAGCTTACTGGGGCTGGCGTACGAGCAGTACTTC	CASSLLGLAYEQYF
TRBV11-3	TRBJ2-7	.	once	TGTGCCAGCAGCTTAAGCGTCGGATCCTACGAGCAGTACTTC	CASSLSVGSYEQYF
TRBV27	TRBJ2-7	.	once	TGTGCCAGCAGACAGGGTGTTTCCTACGAGCAGTACTTC	CASRQGVSYEQYF
TRBV27	TRBJ1-5	.	.	TGTGCCAGCAGTTTTGGTTTTTGGCAGCCCCAGCATTTT	CASSFGFWQPQHF
TRBV5-4	TRBJ2-7	.	.	TGTGCCAGCAGCGTGGAGCAGCGGAGCGTCGAGCAGTACTTC	CASSVEQRSVEQYF
TRBV27	TRBJ1-2	.	.	TGTGCCAGCAGTCTCACGACAGACTCGTATGGCTACACCTTC	CASSLTTDSYGYTF
TRBV6-4	TRBJ2-3	TRBD2	.	TGTGCCAGCAGGGACCAAACAAAAGCGGGAGGGCCAACAGATACGCAGTATTTT	CASRDQTKAGGPTDTQYF
TRBV2	TRBJ2-7	.	.	TGTGCCAGCAGTGTGAAGCTGGGATACGAGCAGTACTTC	CASSVKLGYEQYF
TRBV9	TRBJ1-1	.	many	TGTGCCAGCAGCCCTTTTCCGGATATGAACACTGAAGCTTTCTTT	CASSPFPDMNTEAFF